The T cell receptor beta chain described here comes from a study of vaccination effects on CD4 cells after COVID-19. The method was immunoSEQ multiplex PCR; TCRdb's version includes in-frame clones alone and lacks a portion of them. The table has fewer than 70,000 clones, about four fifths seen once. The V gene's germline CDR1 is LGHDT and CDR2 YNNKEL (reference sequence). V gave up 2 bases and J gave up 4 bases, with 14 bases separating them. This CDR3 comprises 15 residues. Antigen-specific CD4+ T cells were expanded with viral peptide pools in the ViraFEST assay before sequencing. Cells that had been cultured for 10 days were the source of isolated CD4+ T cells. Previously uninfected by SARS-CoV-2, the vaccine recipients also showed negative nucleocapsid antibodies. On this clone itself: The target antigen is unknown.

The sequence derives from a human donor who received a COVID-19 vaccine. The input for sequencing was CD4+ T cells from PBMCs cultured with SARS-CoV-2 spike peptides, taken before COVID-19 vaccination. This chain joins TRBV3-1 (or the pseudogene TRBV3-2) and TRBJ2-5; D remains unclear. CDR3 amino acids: CASSQSNRPPETQYF. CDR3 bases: TGTGCCAGCAGCCAATCTAACAGACCCCCAGAGACCCAGTACTTC.